This T cell receptor beta chain was documented in a study of blood T cell repertoires in COVID-19. The ends were cut back, 5 bases at V and 2 bases at J, with 18 bases in the middle. Germline V gene sequence: CDR1 SGHVS, CDR2 FNYEAQ. The CDR3 is 16 amino acids. The data were produced by immunoSEQ multiplex PCR, yet TCRdb's version contains in-frame clones alone and is incomplete. This table has 60,000 to 85,000 clones, around nine tenths appearing once. The receptor's source is a woman of 80 years or more with active or convalescent COVID-19. Sequencing was performed on peripheral blood. The chain links TRBV7-6 to TRBJ2-5; D uncertain. In DNA form, the CDR3 reads TGTGCCAGCAGCCACCTCGGGTCCGCAGAACAAGAGACCCAGTACTTC. It encodes CASSHLGSAEQETQYF.